Below are 31 T cell receptor beta chains sequenced from a single sample in a study of vaccination effects on CD4 cells after COVID-19. Antigens of these TCRs are unknown. Expansion of antigen-specific CD4+ T cells with viral peptide pools was carried out by the ViraFEST assay before sequencing. Culture proceeded for more than nine days, and CD4+ T cells were then isolated. Two-dose vaccination with either BNT162b2 or mRNA-1273 was given to the participants. Assay used: immunoSEQ multiplex PCR; TCRdb lists only in-frame clones, some missing. The profile covers roughly 25,000 clones, with more than 60% appearing a single time and 7.8% taken by the ten largest. This specimen was CD4+ T cells from PBMCs cultured with SARS-CoV-2 spike peptides, taken after COVID-19 vaccination. Receptors were obtained from a human donor who received a COVID-19 vaccine.

The gene calls are TRBV5-1 and TRBJ2-3, with D uncertain. Per germline, CDR1 SGHRS and CDR2 YFSETQ. The CDR3 runs 12 residues. V was pared by 5 bases and J by 8 bases, with 12 bases between. CDR3 in DNA: TGCGCCAGCAGACCAGAGTTTAGTACGCAGTATTTT. Translating it yields CASRPEFSTQYF.

The J gene is TRBJ1-4, the V gene TRBV27, with D unresolved. The CDR3 runs 14 residues. From germline, CDR1 is MNHEY and CDR2 SMNVEV (reference sequence). The ends were cut back, 6 bases at V and 8 bases at J, with 16 bases in the middle. The CDR3 is CASRALDWGEKLFF. The CDR3 nucleotides read TGTGCCAGCAGGGCCCTGGACTGGGGAGAAAAACTGTTTTTT. Combining the CDR3 with reference TRBV27 and TRBJ1-4 gives the whole variable domain EAQVTQNPRYLITVTGKKLTVTCSQNMNHEYMSWYRQDPGLGLRQIYYSMNVEVTDKGDVPEGYKVSRKEKRNFPLILESPSPNQTSLYFCASRALDWGEKLFFGSGTQLSVL.

The chain has TRBV6-1 and TRBJ2-3; no clear D. Germline-derived CDR1 and CDR2 are MNHNS and SASEGT. The CDR3 totals 14 residues. V lost 3 bases, J lost 2 bases, and 9 bases lay in between. The CDR3, as DNA: TGTGCCAGCAGTGAGAGACGAAACACAGATACGCAGTATTTT. This codes for CASSERRNTDTQYF.

This CDR3 is CASRAGTGGNIQYF. The CDR3 nucleotides read TGTGCCAGCAGAGCCGGGACAGGGGGGAACATTCAGTACTTC. V gene TRBV6-6 combines with J gene TRBJ2-4, with 11 bases fitting TRBD1. The germline V gene encodes CDR1 MNHNY and CDR2 SVGAGI (reference sequence). V lost 6 bases and J lost 7; bases outside the gene matches: 5. The length of the CDR3 is 14 residues.

The chain has TRBV11-2 and TRBJ1-2; no definite D call. Germline CDR1 SGHAT, CDR2 FQNNGV. The CDR3 is 15 residues long. Trimming shortened V by 1 base and J by 10 bases, and 19 bases separated the two germline ends. The CDR3 nucleotides are TGTGCCAGCAGCTTAGGGGCATGGCCAGAACATGTCTACACCTTC. Its translation is CASSLGAWPEHVYTF.

The rearrangement links TRBV6-5 to TRBJ1-2, with 7 nucleotides matching TRBD1. V dropped 6 bases and J dropped 3; count of bases not matched to a gene: 1. This CDR3 comprises 12 residues. The germline CDR1 and CDR2 sequences are MNHEY and SVGAGI. The CDR3 nucleotides read TGTGCCAGCAGCCAGGGGGACTATGGCTACACCTTC. This encodes CASSQGDYGYTF.

The chain carries TRBV6-5 and TRBJ2-2; D is unresolved. CDR3 length: 14 residues. Per the germline V gene, CDR1 is MNHEY and CDR2 is SVGAGI. Trimming took off 2 bases at V and 0 bases at J, with 4 bases between the two ends. CDR3 region: CASSYQTNTGELFF. The DNA for the CDR3 is TGTGCCAGCAGTTACCAGACGAACACCGGGGAGCTGTTTTTT.

V gene TRBV11-2 combines with J gene TRBJ2-7, with TRBD2 matching 10 bases. J gave up 6 bases and V 1 base, and 3 bases lay outside the gene matches. The CDR3 spans 14 residues. The germline V gene has CDR1 SGHAT and CDR2 FQNNGV. CDR3 DNA sequence: TGTGCCAGCAGCTTAGTTCAGCGGGGGGGCGAGCAGTACTTC. It codes for CASSLVQRGGEQYF. Full variable domain (remainder filled in from reference TRBV11-2 and TRBJ2-7): EAGVAQSPRYKIIEKRQSVAFWCNPISGHATLYWYQQILGQGPKLLIQFQNNGVVDDSQLPKDRFSAERLKGVDSTLKIQPAKLEDSAVYLCASSLVQRGGEQYFGPGTRLTVT.

This clone turned up a few times. The V gene is TRBV19, the J gene TRBJ2-1; D is ambiguous. V dropped 6 bases and J dropped 4 bases, with 16 bases sitting between them. Germline CDR1 is LNHDA and CDR2 is SQIVND (reference sequence). This CDR3 is built from 15 residues. The CDR3: CASSPHVRAYNEQFF. In DNA form, the CDR3 reads TGTGCCAGTAGCCCCCATGTAAGGGCATACAATGAGCAGTTCTTC.

The chain couples TRBV5-1 to TRBJ1-3; no clear D gene. V lost 1 base and J lost 2, with 13 bases in between. Germline CDR1 and CDR2: SGHRS and YFSETQ. This CDR3 comprises 16 residues. CDR3 sequence: CASSLYPGNTGNTIYF. In nucleotides, the CDR3 is TGCGCCAGCAGCTTGTATCCGGGCAATACTGGAAACACCATATATTTT.

J is TRBJ2-4 and V is TRBV4-1, with D perhaps TRBD1 (5 bases). Trimming shortened V by 0 bases and J by 4 bases, and 13 bases separated the two germline ends. Germline V gives CDR1 MGHRA, CDR2 YSYEKL. CDR3 length: 16 amino acids. The CDR3 region has the DNA TGCGCCAGCAGCCAAGATTCGGCAGGGATAAAAAACATTCAGTACTTC. Translated: CASSQDSAGIKNIQYF.

J is TRBJ1-4 and V is TRBV6-6; the match to TRBD1 covers 7 bases. CDR3 size: 17 residues. The V and J ends lost 5 bases and 0 bases, in that order; junction bases with no gene match: 9. CDR1 MNHNY and CDR2 SVGAGI come from the germline V gene (reference sequence). The CDR3 loop is CASSHRTGASTNEKLFF. The CDR3 coding sequence is TGTGCCAGCAGTCATAGGACAGGAGCCTCAACTAATGAAAAACTGTTTTTT.

The CDR3 loop is CASSLPGTSFNEQFF. The CDR3 nucleotides read TGTGCCAGCTCACTTCCCGGGACTAGCTTTAATGAGCAGTTCTTC. The rearrangement joins TRBV18 to TRBJ2-1; TRBD2 agrees at 9 bases. V shed 4 bases and J 7 bases; nucleotides not matched to a gene: 8. The CDR3 covers 15 residues. CDR1 is KGHSH and CDR2 is LQKENI in the germline V gene.

This clone was seen a single time. This chain joins TRBV6-5 and TRBJ1-5; no definite D call. Germline-derived CDR1 and CDR2 are MNHEY and SVGAGI. This CDR3 has 13 residues. Between the trimmed V and J ends, which lost 6 bases and 0 bases, there was a span of 6 bases. The CDR3 loop is CASRGFSNQPQHF. In nucleotides, the CDR3 is TGTGCCAGCAGGGGGTTTAGCAATCAGCCCCAGCATTTT.

The V call is TRBV6-5, the J call TRBJ1-3, with 7 bases identical to TRBD1. The CDR3 length is 13 residues. The germline V gene has CDR1 MNHEY and CDR2 SVGAGI. The trim removed 8 bases at V and 8 bases at J, leaving 9 bases unmatched. The CDR3 region has the DNA TGTGCCAGCCGGGACAGCTACCTGGACACCATATATTTT. Residues: CASRDSYLDTIYF.

J is TRBJ1-2 and V is TRBV6-4; D not resolved. The CDR3 consists of 13 residues. CDR1 and CDR2 from the germline V gene are MRHNA and SNTAGT. The germline V and J ends were trimmed by 0 bases and 5 bases, with 7 bases remaining between them. The CDR3 DNA sequence: TGTGCCAGCAGTGACTCGTCCCGGTATGGCTACACCTTC. This codes for CASSDSSRYGYTF.

The genes are TRBV1 and TRBJ2-1; the table calls TRBD1, which could not be checked here. TRBV1 is a pseudogene. The CDR3 totals 16 residues. As DNA, the CDR3 is TGCACCAGCAAGGTTTCAAGGGGTCCAAGGTCCAATGAGCAGTTCTTC. Translated, it gives CTSKVSRGPRSNEQFF.

The chain carries TRBV10-1 and TRBJ2-1; 9 bases fit TRBD2. This CDR3 comprises 16 residues. The V and J ends lost 5 bases and 4 bases, in that order; junction bases with no gene match: 9. CDR1 is WNHNN and CDR2 is SYGVQD in the germline V gene (reference sequence). In DNA form, the CDR3 reads TGCGCCAGCAGTACCCATCTAGCGGGAACTTACAATGAGCAGTTCTTC. This sequence encodes CASSTHLAGTYNEQFF.

This clone was seen only a few times. The gene calls are TRBV6-5 and TRBJ2-2; D unresolved. With 7 bases removed from V and 8 bases from J, the gap between germline ends came to 8 bases. CDR1 MNHEY and CDR2 SVGAGI come from the germline V gene. The CDR3 loop spans 11 amino acids. CDR3 protein: CASTKEGELFF. The CDR3 DNA reads TGTGCCAGCACCAAGGAGGGGGAGCTGTTTTTT.

The V gene is TRBV10-3, the J gene TRBJ1-5; no clear D. The V gene lost 3 bases and the J gene lost 1 base, with 7 bases spanning the gap. The CDR3 spans 14 residues. Germline-derived CDR1 and CDR2 are ENHRY and SYGVKD. Here the CDR3 DNA reads TGTGCCATCAGTGACCGTGAAAGCAATCAGCCCCAGCATTTT. Its translation: CAISDRESNQPQHF.

This clone has only a few counts. The chain carries TRBV4-1 and TRBJ1-5; the D is unclear. This CDR3 contains 15 residues. Germline V gene lookup returns CDR1 MGHRA and CDR2 YSYEKL. Trimming pared 1 base from V and 4 bases from J, leaving 11 bases between. The CDR3 DNA reads as TGCGCCAGCAGCCAAGTGGCCACGTATAATCAGCCCCAGCATTTT. This sequence encodes CASSQVATYNQPQHF.

The sample holds a few counts of this clone. The V call is TRBV29-1, the J call TRBJ1-3; D is unclear. The germline CDR1 and CDR2 sequences are SQVTM and ANQGSEA. Trimming left V 4 bases short and J 0 bases short, with 13 bases between. The CDR3 runs 15 residues. The CDR3 sequence is CSVVPQLGSGNTIYF. The CDR3 nucleotides are TGCAGCGTTGTACCCCAGTTGGGCTCTGGAAACACCATATATTTT.

The chain links TRBV5-1 to TRBJ2-3; D unclear. Trimming took off 0 bases at V and 5 bases at J, with 7 bases between the two ends. The length of the CDR3 is 13 residues. Germline CDR1 and CDR2: SGHRS and YFSETQ. CDR3 nucleotide sequence: TGCGCCAGCAGCTTGGATTTGCAAGATACGCAGTATTTT. This translates into CASSLDLQDTQYF.

The chain has TRBV5-6 and TRBJ2-3; tentatively, D is TRBD1 (6 bases). V lost 4 bases, J lost 2 bases, and 17 bases lay in between. Germline V gene sequence: CDR1 SGHDT, CDR2 YYEEEE. The length of the CDR3 is 16 residues. The CDR3, as DNA: TGTGCCAGCAGCCGTACAGGGAACCCCTTCACAGATACGCAGTATTTT. Its translation is CASSRTGNPFTDTQYF. The entire variable domain, with the rest obtained from reference TRBV5-6 and TRBJ2-3, is as follows: DAGVTQSPTHLIKTRGQQVTLRCSPKSGHDTVSWYQQALGQGPQFIFQYYEEEERQRGNFPDRFSGHQFPNYSSELNVNALLLGDSALYLCASSRTGNPFTDTQYFGPGTRLTVL.

The chain recombines TRBV27 with TRBJ2-7; D not certain. Trimming took 2 bases from V and 5 from J, leaving 10 bases between them. The CDR3 length is 13 residues. In germline, CDR1 is MNHEY, CDR2 SMNVEV (reference sequence). CDR3 region: CASSLLSADEQYF. The CDR3 nucleotides are TGTGCCAGCAGTTTACTGAGTGCTGACGAGCAGTACTTC.

Only a few counts were recorded for this clone. The chain employs TRBV7-7 and TRBJ1-3, with a tentative D call TRBD1 (6 bases). V dropped 2 bases and J dropped 16 bases, with 15 bases sitting between them. The CDR3 has 12 residues. The V gene's germline CDR1 is SSHAT and CDR2 FNYEAQ (reference sequence). The CDR3, as DNA: TGTGCCAGCAGCTTATCCCACAGGGAAGGGTATTTT. It yields the protein CASSLSHREGYF. The whole variable domain, filled in from reference TRBV7-7 and TRBJ1-3, reads GAGVSQSPRYKVTKRGQDVTLRCDPISSHATLYWYQQALGQGPEFLTYFNYEAQPDKSGLPSDRFSAERPEGSISTLTIQRTEQRDSAMYRCASSLSHREGYFGEGSWLTVV.

The gene calls are TRBV19 and TRBJ1-1; D is uncertain. Germline loops: CDR1 LNHDA, CDR2 SQIVND (reference sequence). With 3 bases removed from V and 2 bases from J, the gap between germline ends came to 10 bases. CDR3 length: 14 amino acids. Here the CDR3 reads CASSISGYNTEAFF. CDR3 nucleotide sequence: TGTGCCAGTAGTATTTCGGGGTACAACACTGAAGCTTTCTTT. The variable domain in full, with the rest retrieved from reference TRBV19 and TRBJ1-1, is DGGITQSPKYLFRKEGQNVTLSCEQNLNHDAMYWYRQDPGQGLRLIYYSQIVNDFQKGDIAEGYSVSREKKESFPLTVTSAQKNPTAFYLCASSISGYNTEAFFGQGTRLTVV.

The CDR3 is CASSYAQGAEAFF. The CDR3 nucleotides read TGTGCCAGCAGTTACGCACAGGGGGCTGAAGCTTTCTTT. The rearrangement uses TRBV6-5 and TRBJ1-1, with 8 bases fitting TRBD1. Germline CDR1 is MNHEY and CDR2 is SVGAGI. This CDR3 contains 13 residues. V lost 2 bases to trimming and J lost 6 bases; unmatched junction nucleotides: 2.

The chain has TRBV11-2 and TRBJ1-1; 9 bases map to TRBD1. Germline V gene lookup returns CDR1 SGHAT and CDR2 FQNNGV. The CDR3 extends over 15 amino acids. The V and J ends lost 2 bases and 5 bases, in that order; junction bases with no gene match: 6. The CDR3 DNA reads TGTGCCAGCAGCTTAACAGGGGGCATGGGGACTGAAGCTTTCTTT. It specifies CASSLTGGMGTEAFF.

This clone was picked up a small number of times. The rearrangement links TRBV4-1 to TRBJ1-2, with D possibly matching TRBD1 (5 bases). Germline CDR1 MGHRA, CDR2 YSYEKL. V dropped 3 bases and J dropped 5 bases, with 13 bases sitting between them. The CDR3 consists of 14 residues. CDR3 DNA sequence: TGCGCCAGCAGCCAGGGGGGACGGACATATGGCTACACCTTC. This codes for CASSQGGRTYGYTF.

This clone appeared a few times. The gene calls are TRBV29-1 and TRBJ1-1; D is ambiguous. The germline CDR1 and CDR2 sequences are SQVTM and ANQGSEA. V shed 1 base and J shed 3 bases, with 9 bases lying between them. The CDR3 has 13 residues. The CDR3 loop is CSVEAEEDTEAFF. The DNA for the CDR3 is TGCAGCGTTGAAGCGGAGGAAGACACTGAAGCTTTCTTT.